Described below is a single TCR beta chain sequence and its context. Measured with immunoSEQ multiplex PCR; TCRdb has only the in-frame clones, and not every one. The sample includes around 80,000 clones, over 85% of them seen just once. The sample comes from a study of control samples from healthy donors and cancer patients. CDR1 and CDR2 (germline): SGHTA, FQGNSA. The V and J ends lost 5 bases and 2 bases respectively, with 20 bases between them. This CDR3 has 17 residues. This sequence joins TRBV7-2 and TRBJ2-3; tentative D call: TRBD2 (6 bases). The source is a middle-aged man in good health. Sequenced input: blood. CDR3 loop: CASSLTRTGVLTDTQYF. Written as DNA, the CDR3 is TGTGCCAGCAGCCTAACCCGGACGGGGGTTCTCACAGATACGCAGTATTTT.